This TCR beta chain was identified in a study of blood T cells in healthy people across ages (dated by TCRdb to 2015 to 2017). Some background on the complete study: In model experiments, template switching captured about one uniquely barcoded TCR beta cDNA molecule for every two T cells. Two additional independent replicas of 1 million unique cDNA reads from the same blood draw were analyzed for two donors (one aged 18 to 29 and one aged 80 or older). Using deep sequencing normalized with unique cDNA molecular identifiers, the study measured how TCR beta repertoire diversity changes with age. To avoid experimental bias, donors of different ages were distributed randomly across sequencing lanes. Four age groups were formed from the donors: young (average roughly 15 years), middle-aged (around 39), aged (roughly 56) and long-lived (82). Overall results and qualifications from the work: As age increased, observed TCR beta diversity per million T cells dropped in a roughly linear way, and a significant reduction was already evident by age approximately 40. Estimates of total diversity based on one million sequenced T cells were regarded as lower bounds and as underestimates. Observed TCR beta diversity correlated strongly with the percentage of naive T cells measured by flow cytometry. Bulk unsorted PBMC profiling prevented conclusive comparison of naive and antigen-experienced compartments. The long-lived group showed more naive CD4+ T cells, fewer expanded clones and increased TCR diversity than the aged group, suggesting age selection. Because donor CMV infection status was unknown, age-related changes in expanded clonotypes were potentially confounded.

Donors were around 37 systemically healthy Caucasian individuals from Russia aged roughly 6 to 90 years. Ten milliliters of peripheral blood were drawn from each donor into EDTA-treated Vacutainer tubes. PBMCs were isolated by Ficoll-Paque density-gradient centrifugation, with at least 6 million obtained per sample. Total RNA was extracted from PBMCs with Trizol reagent, with at least 6 micrograms obtained per sample. For every donor, flow cytometry on a PBMC aliquot measured the percentage of naive CD45RAhigh/CD27high T cells. Note on this clonotype: Its antigen is unknown. It has no much larger one-base neighbor in the sample; base qualities were not kept.

The library was built by means of 5' RACE. The sequencer listed for this sample is Illumina HiSeq 2500. The second PCR ran for about 6 to 12 cycles and used a J-beta primer mix along with a sample-barcoded 5' primer. A template-switch 5' adaptor carrying 12 random nucleotides introduced a unique molecular identifier onto each TCR beta cDNA molecule. Each sample yielded at least 3 million CDR3-containing paired-end reads. First-strand cDNA was synthesized from all RNA with the Mint cDNA synthesis kit, primed by a TRBC-specific oligonucleotide. After uracil-DNA glycosylase treatment, a first 18-cycle PCR used universal primers M1SS and BC2_uni_R on all cDNA. The published analysis was carried out like this. For normalization, 1 million high-quality reads were randomly selected from each sample, with every read carrying a distinct molecular identifier. Reads with shared molecular identifiers were discarded instead of being binned into consensus sequences. CDR3 identification, clonotype clustering and error correction used MiTCR with a Q25 quality threshold and the strictest error-elimination algorithm. A nonparametric unseen species model with Euler transformation was used to estimate lower-bound total TCR beta diversity. The public reads were reanalyzed by TCRdb: fastp trimming at Q25, MiXCR alignment, in-frame beta chains only. Duplicate CDR3 protein sequences are folded into a single record with the most common DNA and genes. The V and J calls and clone size come from TCRdb's table, not from the authors' own analysis. Across this sample there are approximately 800,000 distinct CDR3 sequences, with around 36% seen only once. The ten largest clones take up roughly 13% of the sample.

This TCR was recovered from a man between 18 and 29 years old in good health. Sequenced: blood.

The DNA is as follows: TGTGCCAGCAGTTACCGACAGGGAAGTAATACGCAAGAGACCCAGTACTTC. Translated, this is CASSYRQGSNTQETQYF. The V and J segments used are TRBV27 and TRBJ2-5; TRBD1 agrees with 7 junctional bases. Ends trimmed: V by 4 bases, J by 2 bases; bases unmatched to a gene: 13. Reading from cysteine to phenylalanine, the CDR3 counts 17 amino acids. Of the read, only the CDR3 DNA is kept; its 51 bases are in frame from base 1. As encoded in the germline V gene (reference sequence), CDR1 is MNHEY while CDR2 is SMNVEV.